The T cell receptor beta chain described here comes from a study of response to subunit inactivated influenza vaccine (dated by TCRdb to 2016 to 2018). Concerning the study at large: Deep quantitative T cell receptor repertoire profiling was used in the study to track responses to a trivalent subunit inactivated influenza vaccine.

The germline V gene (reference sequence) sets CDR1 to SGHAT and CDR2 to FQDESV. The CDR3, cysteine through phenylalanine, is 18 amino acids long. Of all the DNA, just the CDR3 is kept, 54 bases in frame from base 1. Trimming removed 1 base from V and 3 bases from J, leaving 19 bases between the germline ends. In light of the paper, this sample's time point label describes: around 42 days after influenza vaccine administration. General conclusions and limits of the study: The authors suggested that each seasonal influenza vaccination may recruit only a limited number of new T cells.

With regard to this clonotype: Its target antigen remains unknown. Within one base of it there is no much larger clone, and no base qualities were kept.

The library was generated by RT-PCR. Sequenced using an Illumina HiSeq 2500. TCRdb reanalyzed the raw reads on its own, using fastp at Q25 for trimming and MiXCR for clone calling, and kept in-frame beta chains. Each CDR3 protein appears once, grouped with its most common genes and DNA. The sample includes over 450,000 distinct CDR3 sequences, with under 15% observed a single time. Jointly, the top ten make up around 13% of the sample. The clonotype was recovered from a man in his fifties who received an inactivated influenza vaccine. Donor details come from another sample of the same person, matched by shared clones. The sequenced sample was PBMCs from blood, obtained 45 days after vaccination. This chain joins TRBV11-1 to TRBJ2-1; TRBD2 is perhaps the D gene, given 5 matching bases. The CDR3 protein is CASSLGGSRVGGYNEQFF. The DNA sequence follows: TGTGCCAGCAGCTTAGGGGGATCGAGGGTAGGAGGCTACAATGAGCAGTTCTTC.